These T cell receptor beta chains were read from a single sample in a study of blood T cell repertoires in COVID-19. The assay was immunoSEQ multiplex PCR, and TCRdb's table has in-frame clones only and misses some. This sample has some 70,000 clones, with under 85% found just once. The sequenced material came from peripheral blood. The source of these receptors is a woman between 45 and 60 years old with acute or convalescent COVID-19. The CDR3 runs from the conserved cysteine through the conserved F or W. The order of the fields is V gene, CDR3 protein.

TRBV27,CASSGQPGLAGGGEQFF
TRBV29-1,CSVSTGTGTDTQYF
TRBV5-1,CASGQPGSGGTDTQYF
TRBV11-2,CASSLSQVNTEAFF
TRBV6-1,CASSEQNTEAFF
TRBV4-2,CASSLHGQGHTEAFF
TRBV6-5,CASRGTGSDAFF
TRBV5-1,CASSLIGGGGEKLFF
TRBV9,CASSVAGTDIYEQYF
TRBV5-4,CASRPTGGTYYGYTF
TRBV28,CASRQVSDGGYTF
TRBV18,CASSPTATHEQYF
TRBV27,CASSPHPGVSGSGPYNEQFF
TRBV2,CASSELRSPTDTQYF
TRBV28,CASVKTGRNYGYTF
TRBV18,CASSPNSGRSGNTIYF
TRBV27,CASSLNGGLAKNIQYF
TRBV27,CASSLKQGVGAEAFF
TRBV10-3,CAISESGSYGYTF
TRBV28,CASSILGTGAQETQYF
TRBV19,CASSQVPGTPGRRYGYTF
TRBV27,CASSVTGTANSPLHF
TRBV10-2,CASSEAYTGELFF
TRBV6-5,CASSYTREPPHEQYF
TRBV5-4,CASTWGGASYNEQFF
TRBV4-1,CASSQDIRGSLQETQYF
TRBV10-3,CAISESSAGNTIYF
TRBV18,CASSPEVQTYNEQFF
TRBV5-1,CASSRVAGMNTEAFF
TRBV5-1,CASRAGTASSYEQYF
TRBV12-3/TRBV12-4,CASTPTGGNEQFF
TRBV2,CASSNLQGTGELFF
TRBV9,CASSAGRDGEYYGYTF
TRBV6-5,CASTGLTEAFF
TRBV11-2,CASSLAARGEWTLNTEAFF
TRBV14,CASSQGLLAGGYEQYF
TRBV30,CAWRGEAQTQYF
TRBV6-5,CASSRPGQGMEGYTF
TRBV7-9,CASSAQPRAFF
TRBV30,CAWSGGGGQPQHF
TRBV5-1,CASSFGEGTYGYTF